Below, one TCR beta chain is given with its context. TCRdb keeps only in-frame clones here, not all; method: immunoSEQ multiplex PCR. Of some 82,000 clones listed, just over 85% are singletons. This entry is derived from a study of OX40 agonist ivuxolimab in advanced cancers. Germline V gives CDR1 MNHEY, CDR2 SVGAGI. The CDR3 has 13 amino acids. Trimming removed 5 bases from V and 9 bases from J, with 16 bases in between. The input for sequencing was CD4+ or CD8+ T cells sorted from blood, taken in a trial of the OX40 agonist ivuxolimab. This chain uses TRBV6-5 with TRBJ1-2; possible D gene TRBD1, 6 bases. The sequence derives from an adult with an advanced solid tumor such as melanoma, head and neck, liver or kidney cancer. The chain's CDR3 is CASSPDRPLRYTF. The DNA of the CDR3 is TGTGCCAGCAGTCCCGACAGGCCTCTCCGCTACACCTTC.